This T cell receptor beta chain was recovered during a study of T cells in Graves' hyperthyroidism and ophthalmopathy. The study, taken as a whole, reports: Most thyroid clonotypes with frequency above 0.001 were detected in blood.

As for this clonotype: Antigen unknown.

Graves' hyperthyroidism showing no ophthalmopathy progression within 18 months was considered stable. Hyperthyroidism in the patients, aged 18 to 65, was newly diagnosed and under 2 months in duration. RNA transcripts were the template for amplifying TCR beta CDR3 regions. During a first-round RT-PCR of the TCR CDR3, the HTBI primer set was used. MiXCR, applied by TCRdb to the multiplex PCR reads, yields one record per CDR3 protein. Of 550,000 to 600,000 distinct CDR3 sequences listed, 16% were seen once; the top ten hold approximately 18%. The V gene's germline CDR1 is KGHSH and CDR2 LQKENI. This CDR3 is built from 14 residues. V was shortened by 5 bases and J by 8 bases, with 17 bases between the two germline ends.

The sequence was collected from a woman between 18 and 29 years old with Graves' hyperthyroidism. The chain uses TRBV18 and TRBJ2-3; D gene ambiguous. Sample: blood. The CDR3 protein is CASSKESPPGTQYF. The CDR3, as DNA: TGTGCCAGCTCAAAGGAGAGTCCCCCTGGTACGCAGTATTTT. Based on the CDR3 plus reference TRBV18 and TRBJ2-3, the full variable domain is NAGVMQNPRHLVRRRGQEARLRCSPMKGHSHVYWYRQLPEEGLKFMVYLQKENIIDESGMPKERFSAEFPKEGPSILRIQQVVRGDSAAYFCASSKESPPGTQYFGPGTRLTVL.